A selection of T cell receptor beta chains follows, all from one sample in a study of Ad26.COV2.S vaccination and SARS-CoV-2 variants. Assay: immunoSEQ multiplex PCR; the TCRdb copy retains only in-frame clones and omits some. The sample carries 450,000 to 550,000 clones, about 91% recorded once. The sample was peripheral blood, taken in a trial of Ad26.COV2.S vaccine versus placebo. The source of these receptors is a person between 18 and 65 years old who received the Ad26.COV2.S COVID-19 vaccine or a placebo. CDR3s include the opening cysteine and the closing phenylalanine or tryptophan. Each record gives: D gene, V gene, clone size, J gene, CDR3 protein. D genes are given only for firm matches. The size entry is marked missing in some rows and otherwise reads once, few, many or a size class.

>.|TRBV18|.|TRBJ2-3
CASSPRTGSPDTQYF
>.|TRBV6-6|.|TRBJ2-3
CASSRRTTVGTDTQYF
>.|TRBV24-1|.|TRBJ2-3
CATSDYTDTQYF
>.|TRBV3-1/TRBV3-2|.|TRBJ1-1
CASSQDTRRGAFF
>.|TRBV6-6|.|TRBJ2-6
CASSTGPTSGANVLTF
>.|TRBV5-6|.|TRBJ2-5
CASSLYPTWGETQYF
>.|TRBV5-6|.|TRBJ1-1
CASSRIRVQAFF
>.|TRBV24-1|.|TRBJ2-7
CATSDFRTEGEQYF
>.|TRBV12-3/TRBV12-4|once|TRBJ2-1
CASSREVIQFF
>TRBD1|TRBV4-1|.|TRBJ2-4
CASSRSTGGENIQYF
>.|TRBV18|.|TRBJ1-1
CASSLLTGKNTEAFF
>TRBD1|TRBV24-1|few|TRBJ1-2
CATSDPGQSQGYTF
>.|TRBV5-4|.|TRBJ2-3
CASSLAAQTTDTQYF
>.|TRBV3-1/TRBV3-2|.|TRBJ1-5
CASSHGTGPQHF
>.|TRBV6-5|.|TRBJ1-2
CASRFPGARGYGYTF
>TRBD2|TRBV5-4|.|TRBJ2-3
CASSFLLAGLSTDTQYF
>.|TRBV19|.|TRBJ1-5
CASRTRQINQPQHF
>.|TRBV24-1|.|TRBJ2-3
CATSENVVDTQYF